This passage covers 27 T cell receptor beta chains from one sample sequenced in a study of blood T cell repertoires in COVID-19. Here immunoSEQ multiplex PCR was the method, and the copy in TCRdb shows in-frame clones only, minus some. The data show under 350,000 clones, approximately 83% seen once. The sample was peripheral blood. Receptors were obtained from a human donor in a cohort sampled during active COVID-19.

The chain has TRBV6-2 or TRBV6-3 and TRBJ2-1, with a possible D match to TRBD2 (6 bases). The V and J ends lost 4 bases and 0 bases respectively, with 10 bases between them. Germline V gene sequence: CDR1 MNHEY, CDR2 SVGEGT. This CDR3 has 15 residues. The CDR3 loop reads CASSSSGFSYNEQFF. DNA of the CDR3: TGTGCCAGCAGTTCCAGCGGGTTCTCCTACAATGAGCAGTTCTTC.

This chain uses TRBV7-2 with TRBJ1-3; D remains ambiguous. V was pared by 5 bases and J by 0 bases, with 8 bases between. CDR3 length: 14 residues. Per the germline V gene, CDR1 is SGHTA and CDR2 is FQGNSA. In nucleotides, the CDR3 is TGTGCCAGCAGCCCCGGTGGCTCTGGAAACACCATATATTTT. This translates into CASSPGGSGNTIYF.

This chain joins TRBV5-1 and TRBJ2-1; a possible D gene is TRBD2 (5 bases). Germline CDR1 SGHRS, CDR2 YFSETQ. The ends were cut back, 2 bases at V and 3 bases at J, with 12 bases in the middle. The CDR3 contains 15 residues. This CDR3 reads CASSFFAADYNEQFF. In DNA, the CDR3 is TGCGCCAGCAGCTTTTTTGCAGCGGACTACAATGAGCAGTTCTTC.

The CDR3 nucleotides are TGTGCCAGCAGTGAAGCCCCAGGAGGGTCCTACGAGCAGTACTTC. Translating it yields CASSEAPGGSYEQYF. The chain recombines TRBV2 with TRBJ2-7; D perhaps matches TRBD2 (6 bases). Per germline, CDR1 SNHLY and CDR2 FYNNEI. This CDR3 comprises 15 residues. V lost 0 bases and J lost 1, with 10 bases in between. Full variable domain (missing parts from reference TRBV2 and TRBJ2-7): EPEVTQTPSHQVTQMGQEVILRCVPISNHLYFYWYRQILGQKVEFLVSFYNNEISEKSEIFDDQFSVERPDGSNFTLKIRSTKLEDSAMYFCASSEAPGGSYEQYFGPGTRLTVT.

V usage is TRBV3-1 (or the pseudogene TRBV3-2) and J usage is TRBJ2-2, with TRBD1 as a possible D gene (6 bases). The CDR3 extends over 15 amino acids. The V and J ends lost 7 bases and 3 bases respectively, with 15 bases between them. Looked up from germline, CDR1 is LGHDT and CDR2 is YNNKEL (reference sequence). The CDR3 region has the DNA TGTGCCAGCAAACTGGACAGACGGGACACCGGGGAGCTGTTTTTT. Its translation: CASKLDRRDTGELFF.

This chain joins TRBV2 and TRBJ2-5; maybe TRBD2 (5 bases). With 7 bases removed from V and 9 bases from J, the gap between germline ends came to 18 bases. Germline V lookup: CDR1 SNHLY, CDR2 FYNNEI. The CDR3 loop spans 13 amino acids. The DNA of the CDR3 is TGTGCCAGCACCACTCTACCGGGGATCGCCCAGTACTTC. Its translation: CASTTLPGIAQYF.

The V call is TRBV6-5, the J call TRBJ1-1; D gene ambiguous. CDR1 is MNHEY and CDR2 is SVGAGI in the germline V gene. Trimming removed 7 bases at V and 5 bases at J, with 17 bases between. The CDR3 is 14 residues long. CDR3 coding DNA: TGTGCCAGCACCCCGTGGGTTGGAGGGACTGAAGCTTTCTTT. Translating gives CASTPWVGGTEAFF.

The chain links TRBV24-1 to TRBJ1-5, with unresolved D. CDR1 is KGHDR, CDR2 SFDVKD, per germline. CDR3 length equals 19 residues. V gave up 1 base and J gave up 2 bases, with 20 bases separating them. The CDR3 loop reads CATSDLGDARPSGNQPQHF. As DNA, the CDR3 is TGTGCCACCAGTGATTTAGGAGACGCCCGCCCCTCCGGCAATCAGCCCCAGCATTTT.

The chain combines TRBV5-1 with TRBJ2-4, with TRBD1 matching over 9 bases. After removal of 0 bases from V and 4 bases from J, the junction contained 2 bases not matched to a gene. Per germline, CDR1 SGHRS and CDR2 YFSETQ. CDR3 length equals 15 residues. Written as DNA, the CDR3 is TGCGCCAGCAGCTTGGGGGACAGGGTAAAAAACATTCAGTACTTC. Translated, it gives CASSLGDRVKNIQYF.

This clone was counted a single time. The genes are TRBV28 and TRBJ1-2, with 8 bases lining up with TRBD1. The V gene's germline CDR1 is MDHEN and CDR2 SYDVKM. Losses at the gene ends were 5 bases for V and 1 base for J; bases not matched to a gene: 6. The CDR3 has 15 residues. CDR3 sequence (DNA): TGTGCCAGCAGTCTGGGGGACAGGCGTAACTATGGCTACACCTTC. Its protein is CASSLGDRRNYGYTF.

The chain has TRBV10-3 and TRBJ2-3; tentative D call: TRBD2 (6 bases). V was cut by 5 bases and J by 2 bases, with 17 bases left in between. This CDR3 is built from 16 residues. Germline CDR1 reads ENHRY; CDR2 reads SYGVKD. CDR3 region: CAISRSSDRTTDTQYF. CDR3 bases: TGTGCCATCAGTCGTTCTAGCGACCGGACCACAGATACGCAGTATTTT.

J is TRBJ1-2 and V is TRBV25-1, with a tentative D call TRBD1 (5 bases). Per the germline V gene, CDR1 is MGHDK and CDR2 is SYGVNS. Trimming cost V 10 bases and J 3 bases, with 12 bases left between them. The CDR3 runs to 12 residues. The CDR3 nucleotides are TGTGCCACCCTCAGGGATGACTATGGCTACACCTTC. Encoded protein: CATLRDDYGYTF.

DNA for the CDR3: TGTGCCAGCAGTTCGACTGGAACCTATGGCTACACCTTC. As protein: CASSSTGTYGYTF. The chain is built from TRBV28 and TRBJ1-2; D unclear. Germline-derived CDR1 and CDR2 are MDHEN and SYDVKM. The CDR3 has 13 amino acids. Trimming removed 4 bases at V and 4 bases at J, with 10 bases between.

This clone was observed once. The gene calls are TRBV6-5 and TRBJ2-5; weak D call: TRBD2 (6 bases). Deletions cut 6 bases from V and 5 bases from J, with 16 bases between. The CDR3 is 14 amino acids. CDR1 is MNHEY, CDR2 SVGAGI, per germline. The CDR3 protein is CASRKPGVTETQYF. The CDR3 DNA reads TGTGCCAGCAGGAAGCCGGGGGTCACGGAGACCCAGTACTTC.

The chain carries TRBV4-1 and TRBJ1-2, with 12 bases identical to TRBD1. In germline, CDR1 is MGHRA, CDR2 YSYEKL. Trimming took 4 bases from V and 9 from J; bases not matched to a gene: 9. This CDR3 region has 15 residues. The CDR3: CASSPPGQGAPRYTF. The CDR3 DNA sequence: TGCGCCAGCAGCCCCCCGGGACAGGGGGCGCCCCGCTACACCTTC.

The chain employs TRBV2 and TRBJ2-2, with a weak D call TRBD2 (6 bases). CDR1 is SNHLY, CDR2 FYNNEI, per germline. The length of the CDR3 is 16 residues. Between the trimmed V and J ends, which lost 6 bases and 4 bases, there was a span of 18 bases. The CDR3 sequence is CASRSPGVVSTGELFF. CDR3 DNA: TGTGCCAGCAGATCCCCGGGAGTGGTGTCCACCGGGGAGCTGTTTTTT.

This chain connects TRBV29-1 to TRBJ1-2; D might be TRBD1 (6 bases). This CDR3 comprises 12 residues. The germline V gene has CDR1 SQVTM and CDR2 ANQGSEA. V dropped 6 bases and J dropped 2 bases, with 10 bases sitting between them. The CDR3 sequence is CSVDSSNYGYTF. CDR3 sequence (DNA): TGCAGCGTGGACAGCTCCAACTATGGCTACACCTTC.

This clone has ten or more counts. The CDR3: CASSRTVGYEQYF. The CDR3 nucleotides are TGTGCCAGCAGCCGGACAGTGGGATACGAGCAGTACTTC. The chain recombines TRBV3-1 (or the pseudogene TRBV3-2) with TRBJ2-7, with D maybe TRBD1 (6 bases). V was cut by 4 bases and J by 4 bases, with 11 bases left in between. The CDR3 sequence is 13 residues long. Germline V lookup: CDR1 LGHDT, CDR2 YNNKEL (reference sequence).

This chain joins TRBV11-2 and TRBJ1-4; 7 positions agree with TRBD1. The CDR3 consists of 16 residues. CDR1 SGHAT and CDR2 FQNNGV come from the germline V gene. With V trimmed by 6 bases and J by 0 bases, 7 bases remained unmatched. In DNA, the CDR3 is TGTGCCAGCAGGGGATACAGGGGAGCAACTAATGAAAAACTGTTTTTT. Protein: CASRGYRGATNEKLFF.

A few counts support this clone. This chain uses TRBV10-1 with TRBJ2-2, with no clear D. This CDR3 region has 13 residues. The V end was cut by 3 bases, the J end by 4 bases, with 6 bases between. Per germline, CDR1 WNHNN and CDR2 SYGVQD (reference sequence). CDR3 amino acids: CASSDYVTGELFF. The CDR3 nucleotides are TGCGCCAGCAGTGATTATGTCACCGGGGAGCTGTTTTTT.

This clone was seen a few times. The chain has TRBV4-1 and TRBJ2-1, with D hard to call. V lost 3 bases, J lost 7 bases, and 16 bases lay in between. This CDR3 is built from 15 residues. Germline CDR1 reads MGHRA; CDR2 reads YSYEKL. This CDR3 reads CASSHGPQTRNEQFF. Here the CDR3 DNA reads TGCGCCAGCAGCCATGGCCCTCAGACGCGGAATGAGCAGTTCTTC.

This clone was recorded only once. V gene TRBV4-3 combines with J gene TRBJ2-1; D might be TRBD1 (5 bases). Germline CDR1 LGHNA, CDR2 YSLEER. Between the trimmed V and J ends, which lost 0 bases and 7 bases, there was a span of 13 bases. The CDR3 runs to 15 residues. The CDR3 protein is CASSQDTGVWNEQFF. In DNA form, the CDR3 reads TGCGCCAGCAGCCAAGATACAGGCGTGTGGAATGAGCAGTTCTTC.

The rearrangement uses TRBV28 and TRBJ2-7; tentatively, D is TRBD1 (5 bases). The CDR3 length is 14 residues. Germline V gives CDR1 MDHEN, CDR2 SYDVKM. The germline V and J ends were trimmed by 6 bases and 3 bases, with 15 bases remaining between them. The CDR3 spells CASSLQESNYEQYF. The CDR3 bases are TGTGCCAGCAGCTTACAGGAATCTAACTACGAGCAGTACTTC.

J is TRBJ1-5 and V is TRBV5-8; D is unresolved. The CDR3 consists of 16 residues. CDR1 SGHTS and CDR2 YDEGEE come from the germline V gene. V lost 2 bases, J lost 2 bases, and 14 bases lay in between. The CDR3 loop is CASSLRSFNGNQPQHF. CDR3 DNA: TGTGCCAGCAGCTTACGGAGCTTTAACGGCAATCAGCCCCAGCATTTT. Variable domain in full (rest from reference TRBV5-8 and TRBJ1-5): EAGVTQSPTHLIKTRGQQATLRCSPISGHTSVYWYQQALGLGLQFLLWYDEGEERNRGNFPPRFSGRQFPNYSSELNVNALELEDSALYLCASSLRSFNGNQPQHFGDGTRLSIL.

This clone came up once. This chain's CDR3 is CASSLALLAGGNTGELFF. The DNA for the CDR3 is TGTGCCAGCAGCTTAGCGCTACTAGCGGGAGGGAACACCGGGGAGCTGTTTTTT. The chain recombines TRBV7-2 with TRBJ2-2; 12 nucleotides match TRBD2. The CDR3 runs 18 residues. CDR1 and CDR2 (germline): SGHTA, FQGNSA. V was pared by 0 bases and J by 1 base, with 3 bases of the junction left unmatched.

The chain is built from TRBV5-1 and TRBJ2-5; 8 bases align to TRBD2. V dropped 1 base and J dropped 1; count of bases not matched to a gene: 6. The germline V gene encodes CDR1 SGHRS and CDR2 YFSETQ. The CDR3 consists of 16 residues. The CDR3 region is CASSLWGSGTQETQYF. The CDR3, as DNA: TGCGCCAGCAGCTTGTGGGGTAGCGGGACCCAAGAGACCCAGTACTTC.

The chain couples TRBV6-6 to TRBJ2-7; 9 bases fit TRBD1. Germline CDR1 MNHNY, CDR2 SVGAGI (reference sequence). V was pared by 4 bases and J by 5 bases, with 9 bases of the junction left unmatched. The CDR3 contains 15 residues. The CDR3 DNA reads as TGTGCCAGCAGTTCGGGGACAGGGCGGTTCAACGAGCAGTACTTC. Protein product: CASSSGTGRFNEQYF.